This TCR beta chain was captured by sequencing in a study of Ad26.COV2.S vaccination and SARS-CoV-2 variants (dated by TCRdb to the early 2020s). Background on the whole study: Donors in the vaccine arm were drawn from COV1001, a multicentre, randomized, double-blind, placebo-controlled phase I-IIa trial testing Ad26.COV2.S in healthy adults. Ad26.COV2.S was administered intramuscularly at 5 x 10^10 or 1 x 10^11 viral particles, either as a single shot or as two shots given 56 days apart. The specificity and breadth of SARS-CoV-2-reactive T cell receptors after Ad26.COV2.S vaccination were assessed by TCRbeta repertoire sequencing. The TCR-sequenced set comprised around 30 samples: around 20 Ad26.COV2.S vaccine recipients, 5 placebo recipients and 8 SARS-CoV-2 convalescent individuals. Participants in the trial were split at random into five groups of five each, receiving low-dose or high-dose Ad26.COV2.S once or twice, or else placebo on both occasions. Investigators did not know the trial group allocation while performing experiments and assessing outcomes. Findings and caveats that apply to the study as a whole: Vaccine and placebo recipients had similar non-spike TCR breadth, a finding consistent with the vaccine containing only spike. Higher spike-specific TCR breadth was observed in Ad26.COV2.S recipients than in placebo recipients (P = 0.0014). The authors noted that the TCR breadth and depth analyses may have underestimated total T cell responses. After vaccination, spike-specific CD8+ and CD4+ T cell responses were reported to show substantial breadth. The study lacked the statistical power to compare responses across vaccine doses or regimens.

The treatment or condition label, read with the paper, signifies: roughly 19 received Ad26.COV2.S at low or high dose, single or two shots; about five received placebo; per-sample allocation not given. For vaccine and placebo recipients, repertoires were sequenced using samples collected on day 63 after the first injection. In Cohort 1b, about 25 adults aged 18-55 years were enrolled at a single site in Boston, USA, between 29 July and 7 August 2020. As a vaccine, Ad26.COV2.S was a replication-incompetent adenovirus type 26 vector that expressed a prefusion-stabilized SARS-CoV-2 spike protein derived from the original Wuhan strain. Note on this clone: There is no known antigen for this receptor. Nothing much larger sits one base from this clone, and base qualities are not available.

TCRbeta CDR3 regions were sequenced with the immunoSEQ Assay. After extraction, genomic DNA underwent amplification by bias-controlled multiplex PCR, followed by high-throughput sequencing. The original methods were these. To quantify the absolute abundance of each unique TCRbeta CDR3 region, sequences were collapsed and filtered. Usable DNA was measured by amplifying reference genes present in all nucleated cells, and TCRbeta template counts were normalized to that usable DNA to estimate T cell fraction. Repertoire TCRs were annotated as SARS-CoV-2-specific when V gene, CDR3 amino acid sequence and J gene were exactly matched to a known reactive TCR set. MIRA supplied the reference SARS-CoV-2 TCR set, which was filtered for enrichment in COVID-19-positive ImmuneCODE repertoires so that public or cross-reactive TCRs were removed. Using the MIRA antigens, annotated TCRs were further analysed by specific ORF or by position within an ORF. Breadth was defined as annotated unique rearrangements over total unique productive rearrangements; depth was the summed frequency of those rearrangements. Group comparisons of TCR breadth used two-sided Wilcoxon rank-sum tests. TCRdb retrieved this table from immuneACCESS and kept in-frame rearrangements only. Not all clones are present; in checked studies, unresolved V genes account for under half, and no reason is known for the remainder. V and J calls and clone size are those listed in that table; D and trimming were worked out from the DNA. The sample includes some 340,000 clones, with around four fifths observed a single time. The leading ten clones occupy 2% to 2.5% of the sample.

Measured from the cysteine to the phenylalanine, the CDR3 is 14 residues long. Kept here is only the CDR3 DNA, which spans 42 bases and is read in frame from base 1. The germline V gene provides CDR1 ENHRY and CDR2 SYGVKD. V is reduced by 6 bases and J by 2 bases, leaving a spacing of 8 bases between them. Recombination connected TRBV10-3 to TRBJ2-6; no D gene call is confident. The TCR sequence derives from a person between 18 and 65 years old who received the Ad26.COV2.S COVID-19 vaccine or a placebo. Sequencing was performed on peripheral blood, taken in a trial of Ad26.COV2.S vaccine versus placebo. The DNA reads TGTGCCATCAGGCCCGGCGCTGGGGCCAACGTCCTGACTTTC. The resulting protein is CAIRPGAGANVLTF.